The 9 T cell receptor beta chains given below trace back to one sample, sequenced in a study of early T cells in non-severe SARS-CoV-2 infection (dated by TCRdb to 2020 to 2022). Receptors were amplified or captured by 5' RACE. Sequencing used a NextSeq 500. TCRdb reprocessed the public reads (quality trimming at Q25 with fastp, clone calling with MiXCR) and kept in-frame beta chains. Each record represents a unique CDR3 protein, reported with the most common genes and DNA among its rows. This sample is represented by some 66,000 distinct CDR3 sequences; over 10% of them were singletons. Clones ranked in the top ten supply roughly 8% of the sample. Sequencing was done on a sample of whole blood. These receptor sequences come from an adult who was a healthcare worker with PCR-confirmed SARS-CoV-2 infection or an uninfected control (not recorded which).

The rearrangement links TRBV4-1 to TRBJ2-1, with TRBD1 as a possible D gene (6 bases). The CDR3 totals 14 residues. V was shortened by 8 bases and J by 5 bases, with 16 bases between the two germline ends. Germline V gives CDR1 MGHRA, CDR2 YSYEKL. CDR3 sequence: CASADRTVNNEQFF. The CDR3 DNA follows: TGCGCCAGCGCCGACCGGACAGTCAACAATGAGCAGTTCTTC.

This clonotype was found a few times. The chain combines TRBV7-6 with TRBJ2-1; D call uncertain. Trimming removed 2 bases at V and 7 bases at J, with 15 bases between. Germline V gene data show CDR1 as SGHVS and CDR2 as FNYEAQ. The CDR3 runs to 15 residues. CDR3 protein: CASSLTHSGQNEQFF. CDR3 sequence (DNA): TGTGCCAGCAGCTTAACCCACAGTGGCCAGAATGAGCAGTTCTTC.

This clonotype showed up many times. The chain employs TRBV10-3 and TRBJ2-5; D might be TRBD1 or TRBD2, each matching 5 bases. V lost 10 bases to trimming and J lost 2 bases, with 14 bases between them. The CDR3 has 13 amino acids. Germline V lookup: CDR1 ENHRY, CDR2 SYGVKD. In nucleotides, the CDR3 is TGTGCCACCGGAAGGGACCCTCAAGAGACCCAGTACTTC. This codes for CATGRDPQETQYF.

This clonotype was counted ten times or more. This chain uses TRBV7-2 with TRBJ1-6; TRBD1 might be the D (6 bases). The CDR3 consists of 15 residues. Trimming removed 1 base from V and 10 bases from J, with 14 bases in between. The V gene's germline CDR1 is SGHTA and CDR2 FQGNSA. The CDR3 DNA reads TGTGCCAGCAGCTTAGGGAGGGGGGTCCGGTCACCCCTCCACTTT. It yields the protein CASSLGRGVRSPLHF.

This clonotype was counted a few times. The gene calls are TRBV7-3 and TRBJ2-1; D call uncertain. CDR3 length equals 13 residues. The germline V gene encodes CDR1 SGHTA and CDR2 FQGTGA. V lost 5 bases and J 7 bases, leaving 12 bases between the germline ends. The CDR3 sequence is CASSPNPPNEQFF. The CDR3 coding sequence is TGTGCCAGCAGCCCGAACCCCCCAAATGAGCAGTTCTTC.

This clonotype was observed at least ten times. The CDR3: CASRTGQTDTQYF. CDR3 nucleotides: TGTGCCAGTCGGACAGGTCAGACAGATACGCAGTATTTT. The V and J genes are TRBV19 and TRBJ2-3; 7 bases are a match to TRBD1. There are 13 residues in the CDR3. Trimming removed 8 bases from V and 3 bases from J; junction bases left unmatched: 5. Looked up from germline, CDR1 is LNHDA and CDR2 is SQIVND (reference sequence).

This clonotype showed up just a few times. The V gene is TRBV29-1, the J gene TRBJ2-5, with D possibly TRBD2 on 5 matching bases. The germline CDR1 and CDR2 sequences are SQVTM and ANQGSEA. Trimming cost V 2 bases and J 0 bases, with 7 bases left between them. This CDR3 region has 13 residues. For the CDR3, the DNA is TGCAGCGTTGAAACTAGGTACCAAGAGACCCAGTACTTC. Translating gives CSVETRYQETQYF.

This clonotype has a count of ten or more. This chain links TRBV14 with TRBJ2-7; D remains unclear. Germline CDR1 SGHDN, CDR2 FVKESK. The CDR3 has 11 amino acids. V shed 4 bases and J shed 3 bases, with 4 bases lying between them. CDR3 DNA sequence: TGTGCCAGCAGCCGCCACTACGAGCAGTACTTC. It translates to CASSRHYEQYF.

This clonotype has a count of ten or more. The V and J genes are TRBV2 and TRBJ2-2; the D call may be TRBD1 or TRBD2 (5 bases each). Germline assignment: CDR1 SNHLY and CDR2 FYNNEI. CDR3 length equals 17 residues. V was clipped by 7 bases and J by 0 bases, with 18 bases between them. The CDR3 spells CASTRTGTPTNTGELFF. In DNA, the CDR3 is TGTGCCAGCACTAGAACCGGGACGCCTACGAACACCGGGGAGCTGTTTTTT.